This T cell receptor beta chain was identified in a study of regulatory T cells in long-lasting Graves disease. Time point reported: newly diagnosed GD, antithyroid drugs for less than 3 months. PBMC RNA served as the TCR library source. This clonotype was observed many times. According to the study, TCR beta libraries were built with iRepertoire HTBI primers and CDR3-region Arm-PCR. TCRdb re-called the multiplex PCR reads with MiXCR, one entry per CDR3 protein. The sample consists of more than 300,000 distinct CDR3 sequences, 15% to 20% of them appearing once. Trimming took 5 bases from V and 2 from J, leaving 13 bases between them. CDR1 and CDR2 (germline): SGHTA, FQGNSA. This CDR3 is 14 amino acids long. The data also belong to a second study, concerning T cells in Graves' hyperthyroidism and ophthalmopathy.

This receptor was taken from a woman younger than 35 with Graves disease. The sequencing used peripheral blood mononuclear cells (PBMCs), collected at new diagnosis, from a patient treated with antithyroid drugs. The chain is built from TRBV7-2 and TRBJ2-7; D call uncertain. CDR3 in DNA: TGTGCCAGCAGCCCCTCCCCGGGCCCCTACGAGCAGTACTTC. Protein: CASSPSPGPYEQYF.